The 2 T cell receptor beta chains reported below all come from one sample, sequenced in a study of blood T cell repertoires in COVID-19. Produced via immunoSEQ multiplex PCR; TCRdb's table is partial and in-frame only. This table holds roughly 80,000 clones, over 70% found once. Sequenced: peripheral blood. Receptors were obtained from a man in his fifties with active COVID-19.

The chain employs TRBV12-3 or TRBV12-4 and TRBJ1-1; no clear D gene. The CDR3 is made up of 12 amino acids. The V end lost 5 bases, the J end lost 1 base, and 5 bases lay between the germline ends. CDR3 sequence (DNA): TGTGCCAGCAGTGGCGGGAACACTGAAGCTTTCTTT. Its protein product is CASSGGNTEAFF.

The CDR3 DNA reads as TGCAGCGTTGAAGCAATAGCGGGAGGCCTGCAGTACTTC. This codes for CSVEAIAGGLQYF. The chain employs TRBV29-1 and TRBJ2-7; 10 bases agree with TRBD2. The CDR3 sequence is 13 residues long. CDR1 is SQVTM, CDR2 ANQGSEA, per germline. Trimming at V came to 1 base and at J to 9 bases, leaving 6 bases not matched to a gene.